This is a list of T cell receptor beta chains from one sample in a study of type 1 regulatory T cells. TCRdb ran MiXCR on the reads and lists one entry per CDR3 protein. The table records approximately 100,000 distinct CDR3 sequences, around 30% of them present only once. Sequenced sample: CD4+ T cells, either the whole sample or a sorted fraction (not recorded which). The receptors shown here come from a human donor in good health. Both conserved end residues are part of each CDR3. Fields, in order: clone size, J gene, D gene, V gene, CDR3 DNA, CDR3 protein. D genes are given only for firm matches. The size field is filled for only some rows; it gives once, few, many or a size class.

clone size: NA
J gene: TRBJ2-1
D gene: NA
V gene: TRBV9
CDR3 DNA: TGTGCCAGCAGCGTAGCTGTTAGCGGCCTCTACAATGAGCAGTTCTTC
CDR3 protein: CASSVAVSGLYNEQFF

clone size: few
J gene: TRBJ2-3
D gene: NA
V gene: TRBV7-8
CDR3 DNA: TGTGCCAGCAGCTACTTACCGGGACCGAGCACAGATACGCAGTATTTT
CDR3 protein: CASSYLPGPSTDTQYF

clone size: few
J gene: TRBJ1-1
D gene: NA
V gene: TRBV25-1
CDR3 DNA: TGTGCCAGCAGTAACGCCCAGTGGAACACTGAAGCTTTCTTT
CDR3 protein: CASSNAQWNTEAFF

clone size: NA
J gene: TRBJ1-1
D gene: NA
V gene: TRBV12-3/TRBV12-4
CDR3 DNA: TGTGCCAGCATTTTTTCCGGGGCAGTATATGAAGCTTTCTTT
CDR3 protein: CASIFSGAVYEAFF

clone size: NA
J gene: TRBJ2-5
D gene: NA
V gene: TRBV7-8
CDR3 DNA: TGTGCCAGCACCCGCAAGCGGCAGATCCAAGAGACCCAGTACTTC
CDR3 protein: CASTRKRQIQETQYF

clone size: few
J gene: TRBJ2-3
D gene: TRBD2
V gene: TRBV5-1
CDR3 DNA: TGCGCCAGCAGTATGGCTAGCGGGCAGGATACGCAGTATTTT
CDR3 protein: CASSMASGQDTQYF

clone size: few
J gene: TRBJ2-7
D gene: NA
V gene: TRBV12-3/TRBV12-4
CDR3 DNA: TGTGCCAGCATCTTTAGGGAGAGAGGAAACGAGCAGTACTTC
CDR3 protein: CASIFRERGNEQYF

clone size: few
J gene: TRBJ2-4
D gene: NA
V gene: TRBV5-1
CDR3 DNA: TGCGCCAGCAGCTCGAGGGGCTCCCACGGCAAAAACATTCAGTACTTC
CDR3 protein: CASSSRGSHGKNIQYF

clone size: few
J gene: TRBJ2-7
D gene: TRBD2
V gene: TRBV29-1
CDR3 DNA: TGCAGCGTTGCTCCTAGCGGGAAGGGCGAGCAGTACTTC
CDR3 protein: CSVAPSGKGEQYF

clone size: NA
J gene: TRBJ1-3
D gene: NA
V gene: TRBV20-1
CDR3 DNA: TGCAGTGCTACAGAAAGGGGAAACACCATATATTTT
CDR3 protein: CSATERGNTIYF

clone size: NA
J gene: TRBJ1-6
D gene: NA
V gene: TRBV10-2
CDR3 DNA: TGCGCCAGCAGTGCGCAGGGAGATAATTCACCCCTCCACTTT
CDR3 protein: CASSAQGDNSPLHF

clone size: NA
J gene: TRBJ2-7
D gene: NA
V gene: TRBV29-1
CDR3 DNA: TGCAGCGTCCTGGAGGATATTAGGGAGCAGTACTTC
CDR3 protein: CSVLEDIREQYF

clone size: NA
J gene: TRBJ1-1
D gene: NA
V gene: TRBV29-1
CDR3 DNA: TGCAGCGTTAATGGGGCGAACACTGAAGCTTTCTTT
CDR3 protein: CSVNGANTEAFF

clone size: few
J gene: TRBJ2-2
D gene: NA
V gene: TRBV20-1
CDR3 DNA: TGCAGTGCGGACACGGGGTTAAACACCGGGGAGCTGTTTTTT
CDR3 protein: CSADTGLNTGELFF

clone size: NA
J gene: TRBJ2-1
D gene: NA
V gene: TRBV7-9
CDR3 DNA: TGTGCCAGCAGCGTCGATTGGAATGAGCAGTTCTTC
CDR3 protein: CASSVDWNEQFF

clone size: few
J gene: TRBJ2-1
D gene: TRBD2
V gene: TRBV29-1
CDR3 DNA: TGCAGCGTTCGACTAGCGGGAGGTAAAAGCAATGAGCAGTTCTTC
CDR3 protein: CSVRLAGGKSNEQFF